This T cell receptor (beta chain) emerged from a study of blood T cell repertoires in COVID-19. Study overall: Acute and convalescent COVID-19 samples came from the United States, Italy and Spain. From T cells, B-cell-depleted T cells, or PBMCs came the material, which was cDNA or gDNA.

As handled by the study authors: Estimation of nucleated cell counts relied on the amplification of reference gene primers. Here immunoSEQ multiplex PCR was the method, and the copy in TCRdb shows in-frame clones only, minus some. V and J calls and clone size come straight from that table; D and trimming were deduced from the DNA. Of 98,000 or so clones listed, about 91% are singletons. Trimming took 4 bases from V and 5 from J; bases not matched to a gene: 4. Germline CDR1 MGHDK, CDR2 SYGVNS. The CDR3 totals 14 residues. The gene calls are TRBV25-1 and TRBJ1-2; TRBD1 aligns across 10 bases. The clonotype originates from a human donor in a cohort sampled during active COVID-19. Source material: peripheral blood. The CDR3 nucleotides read TGTGCCAGCAGTGGGACAGGGGGGCATTATGGCTACACCTTC. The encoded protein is CASSGTGGHYGYTF.